This T cell receptor beta chain was recovered during a study of cytomegalovirus exposure and HLA in healthy donors (dated by TCRdb to the late 2010s). Notes on the research overall: According to an earlier analysis of a few hundred of the donors, 150 million to 200 million T cells yielded 117 million unique TCR beta sequences and approximately 280 Gb of sequence data. Roughly 300 gigabases of sequencing data and around 80 million unique TCR sequences made up an early release that covered roughly 670 HLA-typed donors. Among the roughly 380 genotyped donors, approximately 76% belonged to the genetic ancestry cluster associated with self-reported Caucasian donors. The aim of the study was to test whether cataloging public T cell receptors could identify signatures of past pathogen exposure. Using immunosequencing, the study profiled T cell repertoires from 640 or so subjects and related those repertoires to cytomegalovirus serostatus. Besides the first cohort of 550 to 750 subjects, a separate validation cohort made up of 90 to 150 different subjects was used. To predict cytomegalovirus infection status, the study brought together high-throughput TCR immunosequencing, statistical association of individual TCRs with disease status, and machine learning. In a later analysis, previously published TCR beta repertoires from hundreds of donors were re-analyzed and high-resolution HLA genotyping was added so that TCR occurrence patterns could be studied. The later analysis used no new phenotypic data to find candidate immune exposures, relying instead on TCR beta sequences and their occurrence across donors. An earlier analysis of nearly 600 of the donors applied high-throughput TCR beta sequencing to assess whether each TCR beta V gene segment acted as functional or pseudogenic. Donor age, sex, ethnicity and CMV serostatus were collected together with the repertoire data. Genome-wide SNP genotypes for about three fifths of the 666 donors were used in a later genetic analysis, which treated that subset as a discovery cohort. All discovery cohort repertoires had been generated using a single sequencing platform. HLA typing included class I and class II loci at four-digit resolution. The number of typed donors differed by locus: about 629-640 for A, B, C, DRB1 and DQB1; roughly 510 for DQA1; fewer than 610 for DPA1; and about 450 for DPB1. About 5 DR-DQ haplotypes were handled as single units for association and clustering, since linkage in the cohort was strong. Among about 390 genotyped donors of the cohort, an average of about 240,000 unique TCR beta nucleotide sequences were sequenced per donor, about a sixth of them non-productive. The research as a whole found: Compared with equally common non-associated chains, HLA-associated TCR beta chains in a later analysis were more clonally expanded and had lower generation probabilities. According to a later analysis, most CMV-associated TCR beta chains appeared to be HLA-restricted, and the HLA associations seemed to be driven largely by CMV exposure. In a later analysis, around 17,000 TCR beta sequences were associated with specific HLA alleles at a false discovery rate of 0.05. The study gave a list of roughly 150 TCR beta chains associated with cytomegalovirus. A further reported finding was that TCR beta sequences accurately predicted the HLA-A and HLA-B alleles for most subjects in the first cohort. The authors suggested that the approach could potentially be extended to other disease states and immunological phenotypes. A later analysis found that TCR association rates varied across HLA loci, with DRB1 alleles showing the most associated TCRs and HLA-C alleles the fewest. Approximately 16 rarely observed V segments, including chromosome 9 orphons, were excluded from the earlier analysis of several hundred of the donors because counts were too low. According to a later analysis, parvovirus B19, influenza, CMV and Epstein-Barr virus appeared linked to several top co-occurrence clusters. An association between a missense DCLRE1C variant and V-gene and J-gene trimming of TCR beta chains was found in a later genetic analysis and replicated in an independent cohort. In an earlier analysis of some 540 of the donors, most TCR beta V segments appeared in productive rearrangements about 87% or about 30% of the time, broadly matching IMGT annotations. Some IMGT-functional V segments, including TRBV6-2 and TRBV6-3, could not be distinguished by the 87-base-pair reads and were therefore excluded. A group of highly shared sequence variants was considered likely to be a technical artifact of the sequencing pipeline. The presence/absence analyses assumed that sequencing depth was roughly uniform across donors, and that assumption may not be true. Correlated functional status among segregating V segments might reflect linkage disequilibrium, but an unknown experimental factor could not be ruled out. Only TCR beta chains were sequenced in this cohort, and the absence of alpha or paired-chain data limited detectable features. For the cohort, immune exposure information was limited to CMV serostatus. In vitro tests confirmed that three of the cytomegalovirus-associated TCR beta chains recognize cytomegalovirus antigens. Cytomegalovirus status was reported to be diagnosed by the classifier with high specificity and sensitivity in both the original and validation cohorts. Most TCR sequences were observed very rarely across donors, whereas some public TCRs were present in many individuals. Because HLA typing was missing for some donors at each locus, association tests included only the typed subset. According to a later genetic analysis, donors in an Asian-associated ancestry cluster had fewer N-insertions in productive TCRs than the roughly 670-donor mean. When HLA alleles, especially DR and DQ, strongly co-occurred, attributing TCR associations to individual alleles was difficult.

This clone was detected only a few times. Its cognate antigen has yet to be identified. No much larger clone is present one base from it, and per-base qualities are unavailable. The cohort comprised several hundred healthy bone marrow donors. At the time of sampling, all cohort members were nominally healthy, though unrecorded immune exposures were likely present. The donor was CMV seropositive and was included in the group of about 290 seropositive cohort members. A peripheral blood sample was collected from each donor, and TCR beta sequencing was performed on peripheral blood mononuclear cells. The Qiagen DNeasy Blood Extraction Kit was used to extract genomic DNA from the blood cell samples. The CDR3 runs 14 amino acids, cysteine and phenylalanine included. Only CDR3 DNA is held: 42 bases, read in frame from base 1. According to the germline V gene, CDR1 reads MDHEN and CDR2 reads SYDVKM. The junction shows trimming of 7 bases on V and 7 bases on J, plus 17 bases between the germline ends.

Libraries were made using the immunoSEQ multiplex PCR assay. For the multiplex PCR, a mixture combining 60 forward primers for TCR Vbeta segments and 13 reverse primers for TCR Jbeta segments was used. The CDR3 region of rearranged TCR beta genes was amplified from genomic DNA with a multiplex PCR assay. Amplified TCR beta libraries were sequenced as 87-base-pair reads on the Illumina HiSeq System. Per the original workflow: Across the roughly 640 repertoires, a later analysis counted some 81 million unique TCR beta chains, roughly 11 million of which were shared by at least two donors. Raw reads were error-corrected and collapsed into unique sequences by a nearest-neighbor algorithm in which closely related sequences were merged to remove PCR and sequencing errors. To assign V, D and J gene segments, CDR3 sequences were aligned to IMGT reference sequences. For a sequence to be retained, a match of at least six nucleotides to both a V gene segment and a J gene segment was required. Rearrangements were called productive when the CDR3 lacked stop codons and stayed in frame with V and J; all others were non-productive. Following IMGT convention, CDR3 was defined as the stretch from the second conserved V-encoded cysteine to the conserved J-encoded phenylalanine. In an earlier analysis of around 540 of the donors, sequences lacking an unambiguous match to a single V gene segment were excluded. In an earlier analysis of approximately 610 of the donors, V segments were called functional above 56.7% productive rearrangements and were called segregating when the between-donor standard deviation exceeded 5%. A statistical classification framework was built to diagnose cytomegalovirus status from the catalog of TCR beta chain sequences. In a later analysis, V and J genes were assigned by comparing TCR nucleotide sequences against IMGT/GENE-DB human TR gene sequences. The TCRdist pipeline was used in a later analysis to assign CDR3 sequences and most-parsimonious VDJ recombination scenarios. In a later analysis, each TCR beta chain was defined by its CDR3 amino acid sequence together with its V-gene family, and reads lacking a unique V-gene family were excluded. To address suspected cross-contamination and a sequencing artifact, a later analysis removed 550 to 750 highly shared, low-generation-probability nucleotide sequences. In a later analysis, a clonal expansion index was calculated for each public chain from normalized within-repertoire ranks of inferred template counts. Generation probabilities in a later analysis came from a VDJ recombination model fitted to out-of-frame rearrangements, and those results were checked against IGoR. A later analysis scored TCR-TCR, TCR-HLA and TCR-CMV co-occurrence with hypergeometric tests, applying a repertoire-size bias correction to TCR pairs. False discovery rates were estimated in a later analysis by permuting HLA or CMV assignments 20 times. In a later analysis, co-occurring TCRs were grouped using DBSCAN, and TCRdist sequence similarity was added for clustering within HLA-allele-positive subsets. Co-occurrence clustering excluded repertoires with fewer than 30,000 or more than 120,000 public chains, plus five with anomalous nucleotide sharing. In TCRdb, the immuneACCESS table is reduced to in-frame sequences with V and J assigned. These tables do not hold every clone; where another copy was compared, an unresolved V gene accounts for under half, and the others remain unexplained. V, J and clone size derive from that table, while D and trimming were established from the DNA sequence. The sample table records roughly 84,000 clones; around 78% of these occur just once. The ten largest account for about 5.5% of the sample.

The V gene is TRBV28 and the J gene is TRBJ1-5; too little of a D gene remains to name it. The material sequenced was PBMCs. The source of this sequence is a male donor in good health and CMV-seropositive. In nucleotides, the sequence is TGTGCCAGCATCCCGGGTTCGAAGAACCAGCCCCAGCATTTT. It translates to CASIPGSKNQPQHF.